These 30 T cell receptor beta chains were sequenced from one sample in a study of CD8+ T cells in alopecia areata. Sequencing used cDNA as its template, made by extracting RNA and reverse transcribing it. The table came from immunoSEQ multiplex PCR; TCRdb's copy has only in-frame clones and leaves some out. Singletons are absent from the sample, which has 290,000 or so clones. The pooled cutaneous lymph node cells were sorted using several markers (CD4, CD8alpha, NKG2D, NKG2ACE and others). Material: CD4+ T cells sorted from a lymph node. Source of these receptors: a C3H/HeJ mouse with alopecia areata. The mouse line has the MHC haplotype H2-k.

Regarding this clone: Mouse names are used for the genes. The read falls 4 residues short of the CDR3 end, and the missing part is taken from the germline J gene. The V and J genes are TRBV31 and TRBJ2-5, with TRBD2 identical over 10 bases. This CDR3 spans 15 amino acids. V lost 0 bases, J lost 3 bases, and 3 bases stayed unmatched. Germline CDR1 is GKSSPN and CDR2 is SITVG. The covered CDR3 bases are TGTGCCTGGAGTCTAGCTGGGGGGGCGCAAGAC. Translated: CAWSLAGGAQD. The complete CDR3 reads CAWSLAGGAQDTQYF.

As concerns this clone: The genes and germline here are from mouse. The CDR3 is cut off 4 residues early in the read; its end comes from the germline J gene. The identical CDR3 is also encoded by other nucleotide sequences in the sample. The rearrangement joins TRBV13-1 to TRBJ2-4, with a tentative D call TRBD1 (6 bases). Per the germline V gene, CDR1 is NSHNY and CDR2 is SYGAGN. Trimming shortened V by 2 bases and J by 1 base, and 8 bases separated the two germline ends. The CDR3 runs 14 residues. The CDR3 reads CASSDRGGQNTLYF. Incomplete CDR3 DNA: TGTGCCAGCAGTGACAGGGGTGGTCAAAAC.

This clone showed up just a few times. Gene names follow the mouse nomenclature. This CDR3 is CASSGDKTYEQYF. Incomplete CDR3 DNA: TGTGCCAGCAGTGGCGACAAAACCTAT. This chain uses TRBV13-1 with TRBJ2-7; no definite D call. The CDR3 extends 4 residues past the end of the read, so its final part is completed from the germline J gene. V shed 3 bases and J shed 2 bases, with 9 bases lying between them. Germline V gene lookup returns CDR1 NSHNY and CDR2 SYGAGN. The CDR3 is 13 residues long.

A remark on this clone: Genes and germline come from the mouse. The sequence runs out 4 residues before the end of the CDR3; the remainder is reconstructed from the germline J gene. This chain uses TRBV4 with TRBJ2-5; D may be TRBD1 or TRBD2 (5 bases each). Germline values: CDR1 LGHDT, CDR2 YNNKQL (reference sequence). CDR3 length: 12 residues. V was cut by 4 bases and J by 3 bases, with 5 bases left in between. The sequenced CDR3 bases are TGTGCCAGCAGCTGGGGGCAAGAC. Its translation: CASSWGQD. From start to end, the CDR3 is CASSWGQDTQYF.

This clone was seen more than once but under ten times. The gene names here belong to mouse. The read halts 4 residues ahead of the CDR3 end, with the missing end drawn from the germline J gene. The same CDR3 also results from other DNA sequences found in this sample. This chain uses TRBV5 with TRBJ2-7; 11 bases fit TRBD2. V lost 4 bases to trimming and J lost 3 bases; unmatched junction nucleotides: 5. Germline V gene lookup returns CDR1 LGHNA and CDR2 YNLKQL (reference sequence). The CDR3 length is 15 residues. This CDR3 is CASSPGTGGYYEQYF. The CDR3 bases that were read are TGTGCCAGCAGCCCGGGGACTGGGGGTTACTAT.

To note about this clone: Genes and germline come from the mouse. CDR3 amino acids: CASSRDPGRDQDTQYF. The covered CDR3 bases are TGTGCTAGCAGTAGAGACCCAGGGAGGGACCAAGAC. The chain uses TRBV17 and TRBJ2-5; weak D call: TRBD1 (5 bases). The read gets to within 4 residues of the CDR3 end, and the germline J gene fills in the rest. Germline V lookup: CDR1 MNHDT, CDR2 YYDKIL. Trimming took 0 bases from V and 1 from J, leaving 11 bases between them. The CDR3 contains 16 residues.

Remarks on this clone: The listed genes are named as in mouse. With the read ending 4 residues before the CDR3 end, the germline J gene is used to fill in that end. The same CDR3 is also encoded by other DNA sequences in this sample. The rearrangement links TRBV19 to TRBJ2-7; no definite D call. The germline V gene encodes CDR1 FNHDT and CDR2 SITEND (reference sequence). This CDR3 contains 11 residues. V was cut by 2 bases and J by 3 bases, with 3 bases left in between. The CDR3 here is CASSILYEQYF. The CDR3 DNA, read in part, is TGTGCCAGCAGTATTCTCTAT.

On this clone itself: These gene names are mouse names. Sequencing ends 4 residues short of the CDR3 end; the germline J gene provides the rest. J is TRBJ1-1 and V is TRBV19, with 12 bases aligning to TRBD1. Germline assignment: CDR1 FNHDT and CDR2 SITEND (reference sequence). CDR3 size: 16 residues. Germline trimming cut 4 bases from V and 1 base from J; bases unmatched to any gene: 5. Partial CDR3 DNA: TGTGCCAGCAGTGGGGGACAGGGGGCGCGGAACACA. As protein: CASSGGQGARNT. The CDR3 in its entirety is CASSGGQGARNTEVFF.

Comments on this clone: Gene names are mouse gene names. Coverage ceases 4 residues before the CDR3 finishes, and the germline J gene fills in the end. Other DNA sequences in this specimen translate into the identical CDR3. The rearrangement uses TRBV19 and TRBJ2-1; 8 nucleotides agree with TRBD2. The CDR3 covers 15 residues. V lost 2 bases and J lost 1; bases outside the gene matches: 2. The germline gives CDR1 FNHDT, CDR2 SITEND (reference sequence). The CDR3: CASSIWGANYAEQFF. Partial CDR3 DNA: TGTGCCAGCAGTATCTGGGGGGCGAACTATGCT.

This clone was seen a handful of times. Genes and germline are mouse. Different DNA sequences within this sample yield the same CDR3. The part of the CDR3 DNA that was read is TGTGCCTGGAGTCTCTGGGGGGGTCAAGAC. Its protein product is CAWSLWGGQD. In full, the CDR3 reads CAWSLWGGQDTQYF. J is TRBJ2-5 and V is TRBV31; 9 bases fit TRBD2. Read sequence stops 4 residues before the CDR3 end, and the germline J gene provides the missing end. This CDR3 is built from 14 residues. Germline CDR1 GKSSPN, CDR2 SITVG. V trimming: 0 bases; J trimming: 3 bases; junction bases outside the gene matches: 1. The entire variable domain, with the rest obtained from reference TRBV31 and TRBJ2-5, is as follows: AQTIHQWPVAEIKAVGSPLSLGCTIKGKSSPNLYWYWQATGGTLQQLFYSITVGQVESVVQLNLSASRPKDDQFILSTEKLLLSHSGFYLCAWSLWGGQDTQYFGPGTRLLVL.

To note about this clone: Genes and germline come from the mouse. The CDR3 extends 4 residues past the end of the read, so its final part is completed from the germline J gene. The chain is built from TRBV5 and TRBJ2-2, with 9 nucleotides matching TRBD1. J was trimmed by 3 bases and V by 4 bases; bases with no gene match: 3. Germline V CDR1 and CDR2: LGHNA, YNLKQL (reference sequence). This CDR3 has 15 amino acids. CDR3 DNA, as far as it was read: TGTGCCAGCAGCCGGGGACAGGGAGACACCGGG. Its translation is CASSRGQGDTG. In full, the CDR3 is CASSRGQGDTGQLYF.

There are a few counts of this clone. The listed genes are named as in mouse. The CDR3 goes on 4 residues after the read ends, and that part is filled in from the germline J gene. V usage is TRBV13-3 and J usage is TRBJ2-5; the D is unclear. CDR1 is NNHDY and CDR2 is SYVADS in the germline V gene. The CDR3 is made up of 13 amino acids. The germline V and J ends were trimmed by 5 bases and 0 bases, with 7 bases remaining between them. Incomplete CDR3 DNA: TGTGCCAGCAGCCAATTTAACCAAGAC. It specifies CASSQFNQD. The entire CDR3 protein reads CASSQFNQDTQYF.

This clone was counted at least ten times. Gene names are mouse gene names. The read gets to within 4 residues of the CDR3 end, and the germline J gene fills in the rest. This sequence joins TRBV1 and TRBJ2-2, with D perhaps matching TRBD2 (7 bases). The germline V and J ends were trimmed by 5 bases and 2 bases, with 15 bases remaining between them. The germline V gene has CDR1 NSQYPW and CDR2 LRSPGD (reference sequence). The CDR3 has 16 residues. The covered CDR3 bases are TGCACCTGCAGTCCAGGAAGGGGGGGTAACACCGGG. Translated: CTCSPGRGGNTG. The complete CDR3 reads CTCSPGRGGNTGQLYF.

This clone showed up just a few times. Any gene name here is a mouse gene name. The read ends 4 residues early relative to the CDR3; the germline J gene fills the gap. The J gene is TRBJ2-2, the V gene TRBV1; 9 nucleotides align to TRBD2. Germline V gene sequence: CDR1 NSQYPW, CDR2 LRSPGD (reference sequence). The junction had 2 bases not matched to a gene; V was cut back by 0 bases and J by 3 bases. The CDR3 sequence is 16 residues long. CDR3 amino acids: CTCSADPGGDTGQLYF. The DNA read from the CDR3 is TGCACCTGCAGTGCAGATCCTGGGGGGGACACCGGG.

About this clone: The germline and genes are mouse ones. The read is 4 residues too short to cover the CDR3 end, so that end is filled in from the germline J gene. The chain links TRBV1 to TRBJ2-4; D is unclear. This CDR3 region has 15 residues. V gave up 0 bases and J gave up 3 bases, with 10 bases separating them. Germline values: CDR1 NSQYPW, CDR2 LRSPGD (reference sequence). CDR3: CTCSADWRGQNTLYF. The DNA read from the CDR3 is TGCACCTGCAGTGCAGACTGGCGGGGACAAAAC. Full variable domain (missing parts from reference TRBV1 and TRBJ2-4): VTLLEQNPRWRLVPRGQAVNLRCILKNSQYPWMSWYQQDLQKQLQWLFTLRSPGDKEVKSLPGADYLATRVTDTELRLQVANMSQGRTLYCTCSADWRGQNTLYFGAGTRLSVL.

About this clone itself: Gene names and germline refer to mouse. The read stops 4 residues short of the end of the CDR3; the missing end is completed from the germline J gene. The J gene is TRBJ2-7, the V gene TRBV16; TRBD2 agrees at 9 bases. This CDR3 contains 14 residues. The trim removed 2 bases at V and 1 base at J, leaving 0 bases unmatched. CDR1 and CDR2 from the germline V gene are SGHSA and FRNQAP. CDR3: CASSLLGGSYEQYF. CDR3 DNA (partial): TGTGCAAGCAGCTTACTGGGGGGGTCCTAT.

A note on this clone: Mouse names are used for the genes. The CDR3 end is not reached by the read, which stops 4 residues before it; the germline J gene fills it in. This CDR3 is also generated by other DNA sequences in the sample. V usage is TRBV13-1 and J usage is TRBJ2-2, with TRBD2 identical over 13 bases. The CDR3 totals 16 residues. V was pared by 3 bases and J by 2 bases, with 1 base of the junction left unmatched. Germline loops: CDR1 NSHNY, CDR2 SYGAGN. The part of the CDR3 DNA that was read is TGTGCCAGCAGTGGGACTGGGGGGGCGAACACCGGG. Encoded protein: CASSGTGGANTG. The entire CDR3 protein reads CASSGTGGANTGQLYF.

This clone has more than one count but fewer than ten. Gene names follow the mouse nomenclature. Incomplete CDR3 DNA: TGTGCCTGGGGGACTGGGGGGGCTCATGCAGAA. Its translation: CAWGTGGAHAE. The whole CDR3 region reads CAWGTGGAHAETLYF. The chain combines TRBV31 with TRBJ2-3, with TRBD2 matching 14 bases. From the germline J gene comes the end of the CDR3, since the read stops 4 residues before it. V gave up 5 bases and J gave up 2 bases; unmatched junction bases: 3. Germline CDR1 and CDR2: GKSSPN and SITVG. The CDR3 runs to 15 residues.

A few counts support this clone. Germline and genes: mouse. The read terminates 4 residues ahead of where the CDR3 ends, so the germline J gene completes it. The chain uses TRBV19 and TRBJ2-7, with 12 bases aligning to TRBD2. V dropped 2 bases and J dropped 0; count of bases not matched to a gene: 3. The germline gives CDR1 FNHDT, CDR2 SITEND (reference sequence). This CDR3 is built from 16 residues. The part of the CDR3 DNA that was read is TGTGCCAGCAGTATCGGGACTGGGGGGCACTCCTAT. This encodes CASSIGTGGHSY. The entire CDR3 protein is CASSIGTGGHSYEQYF.

As concerns this clone: Gene and germline names: mouse. The read ends 4 residues before the CDR3 terminus; that terminus is restored from the germline J gene. The V call is TRBV13-1, the J call TRBJ2-5; 8 positions match TRBD2. Per the germline V gene, CDR1 is NSHNY and CDR2 is SYGAGN. The CDR3 length is 12 residues. The CDR3 loop reads CASNLGGDTQYF. The part of the CDR3 DNA that was read is TGTGCCAGCAATCTGGGGGGAGAC.

Regarding this clone: Gene names are the mouse ones. The chain's CDR3 is CAWSLGQGGNYAEQFF. The covered CDR3 bases are TGTGCCTGGAGTCTGGGACAGGGCGGGAACTATGCT. The chain recombines TRBV31 with TRBJ2-1; 9 bases map to TRBD1. The read terminates 4 residues ahead of where the CDR3 ends, so the germline J gene completes it. The CDR3 runs to 16 residues. With V trimmed by 0 bases and J by 1 base, 4 bases remained unmatched. Per the germline V gene, CDR1 is GKSSPN and CDR2 is SITVG.

This clone has a handful of counts. Gene names denote mouse genes. The CDR3 extends 4 residues past the end of the read, so its final part is completed from the germline J gene. Other DNA sequences in the sample encode the same CDR3. The V and J genes are TRBV17 and TRBJ2-2, with a tentative D call TRBD1 (6 bases). V dropped 5 bases and J dropped 0 bases, with 10 bases sitting between them. Germline CDR1 is MNHDT and CDR2 is YYDKIL. CDR3 length: 15 residues. The CDR3 sequence is CASSPGQPNTGQLYF. The DNA read from the CDR3 is TGTGCTAGCAGTCCGGGACAACCAAACACCGGG.

Remarks on this clone: Gene names refer to mouse genes. The read finishes 4 residues shy of the CDR3 end, and the germline J gene is used to complete it. In the same sample, other DNA sequences code for this CDR3. V gene TRBV13-1 combines with J gene TRBJ2-7; 7 nucleotides line up with TRBD1. With 3 bases clipped from V and 3 bases from J, the junction kept 0 bases outside the gene matches. The germline gives CDR1 NSHNY, CDR2 SYGAGN. The CDR3 consists of 12 residues. CDR3 amino acids: CASSGQGYEQYF. The sequenced CDR3 bases are TGTGCCAGCAGTGGACAGGGCTAT.

This clone was seen more than once but under ten times. A single base separates this from a much larger clone, so it may be a read error. The listed genes are named as in mouse. The read terminates 4 residues before the CDR3 end, so the remaining end is supplied by the germline J gene. The rearrangement links TRBV5 to TRBJ1-1; the match to TRBD1 covers 7 bases. The CDR3 covers 15 residues. Germline CDR1 LGHNA, CDR2 YNLKQL (reference sequence). V trimming: 3 bases; J trimming: 0 bases; junction bases outside the gene matches: 4. CDR3 DNA, as far as it was read: TGTGCCAGCAGCCACACCGGGACAGCAAACACA. The encoded protein is CASSHTGTANT. The CDR3, in full, reads CASSHTGTANTEVFF.

For this clone: All gene names here are mouse names. The read gets to within 4 residues of the CDR3 end, and the germline J gene fills in the rest. The J gene is TRBJ1-2, the V gene TRBV13-3; D may be TRBD1 (5 bases). Germline V gene sequence: CDR1 NNHDY, CDR2 SYVADS. V gave up 5 bases and J gave up 3 bases, with 11 bases separating them. This CDR3 is built from 13 residues. The CDR3 sequence: CASSRQGDSDYTF. CDR3 bases read: TGTGCCAGCAGCCGCCAGGGCGACTCC.

This clone was observed a few times. Mouse gene names apply. The missing CDR3 end, 4 residues past where the read stops, is filled in from the germline J gene. The V call is TRBV5, the J call TRBJ2-1; TRBD2 matches 10 bases. This CDR3 comprises 15 residues. V dropped 2 bases and J dropped 6; count of bases not matched to a gene: 4. In germline, CDR1 is LGHNA, CDR2 YNLKQL (reference sequence). The covered CDR3 bases are TGTGCCAGCAGCCAAACCGGGACTGGGGTTGCT. It encodes CASSQTGTGVA. The full-length CDR3 reads as CASSQTGTGVAEQFF.

Only a few counts were recorded for this clone. Mouse germline and gene names are used. The read ends 4 residues early relative to the CDR3; the germline J gene fills the gap. The sample carries other DNA sequences with the same CDR3. The genes are TRBV31 and TRBJ2-5; possibly TRBD2 for D (6 bases). The CDR3 covers 15 residues. Trimming stripped 0 bases from V and 0 bases from J, with 10 bases between. The germline gives CDR1 GKSSPN, CDR2 SITVG. This CDR3 reads CAWSLWGLNQDTQYF. CDR3 bases read: TGTGCCTGGAGTCTCTGGGGTCTTAACCAAGAC.

Comments on this clone: Mouse gene names apply. The read is 4 residues too short to cover the CDR3 end, so that end is filled in from the germline J gene. This chain joins TRBV19 and TRBJ1-1; D is possibly TRBD1 (5 bases). This CDR3 has 13 residues. Germline V gives CDR1 FNHDT, CDR2 SITEND (reference sequence). This chain's CDR3 is CASSIWTMTEVFF. Partial CDR3 DNA: TGTGCCAGCAGTATTTGGACAATGACA. The variable domain in full, with the rest retrieved from reference TRBV19 and TRBJ1-1, is GGIITQTPKFLIGQEGQKLTLKCQQNFNHDTMYWYRQDSGKGLRLIYYSITENDLQKGDLSEGYDASREKKSSFSLTVTSAQKNEMAVFLCASSIWTMTEVFFGKGTRLTVV.

For this clone: The listed genes are named as in mouse. The read stops 4 residues short of the end of the CDR3; the missing end is completed from the germline J gene. This chain links TRBV13-3 with TRBJ1-2; 9 nucleotides match TRBD1. This CDR3 region has 12 residues. In germline, CDR1 is NNHDY, CDR2 SYVADS. CDR3 residues: CASRDRDSDYTF. The DNA read from the CDR3 is TGTGCCAGCCGGGACAGGGATTCC.

Only a few counts were recorded for this clone. All gene names here are mouse names. The read comes to an end 4 residues before the CDR3 does, leaving the germline J gene to fill in the end. The rearrangement joins TRBV13-2 to TRBJ1-2; TRBD1 is a possible D gene (6 bases). CDR1 is NNHNN, CDR2 SYGAGS, per germline (reference sequence). This CDR3 has 12 amino acids. V lost 4 bases, J lost 3 bases, and 7 bases lay in between. The CDR3 sequence: CASGTGYSDYTF. CDR3 bases read: TGTGCCAGCGGTACAGGGTACTCC.